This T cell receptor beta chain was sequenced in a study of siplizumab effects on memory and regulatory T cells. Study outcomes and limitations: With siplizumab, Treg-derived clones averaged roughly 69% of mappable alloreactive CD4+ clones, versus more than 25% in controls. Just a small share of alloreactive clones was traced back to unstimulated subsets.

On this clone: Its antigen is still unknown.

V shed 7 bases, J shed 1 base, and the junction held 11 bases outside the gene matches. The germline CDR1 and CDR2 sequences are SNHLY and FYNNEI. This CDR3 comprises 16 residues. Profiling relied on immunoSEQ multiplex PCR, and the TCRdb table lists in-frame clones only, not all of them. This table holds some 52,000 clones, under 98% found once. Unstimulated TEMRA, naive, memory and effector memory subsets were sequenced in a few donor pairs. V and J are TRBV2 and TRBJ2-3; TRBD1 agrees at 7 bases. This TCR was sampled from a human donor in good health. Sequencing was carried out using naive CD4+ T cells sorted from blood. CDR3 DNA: TGTGCCAGCAATCCCCTAGGGGGCGCCGGCACAGATACGCAGTATTTT. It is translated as CASNPLGGAGTDTQYF.